This TCR beta chain derives from a study of memory CD4+ T cells and cytomegalovirus serostatus. The sort gate was single viable CD3+CD4+CD8-CD45RO+ cells for memory CD4+ T cells. CMV serostatus came from serum IgG against pp150, pp28, p38, p52. Sequenced by immunoSEQ multiplex PCR; TCRdb stores in-frame clones only, minus some. The sample yields 56,000 or so clones, about 80% seen once. Germline lookup yields CDR1 LNHNV and CDR2 YYDKDF (reference sequence). Trimming cost V 0 bases and J 7 bases, with 9 bases left between them. There are 14 residues in the CDR3. This chain joins TRBV15 and TRBJ1-4; no definite D call. The TCR sequence derives from an adult in good health and CMV-seronegative. The sample was memory CD4+ T cells from blood. CDR3 sequence: CATSRDRGAEKLFF. CDR3 coding DNA: TGTGCCACCAGCAGAGATCGGGGAGCTGAAAAACTGTTTTTT.